A selection of T cell receptor beta chains follows, all from one sample in a study of early T cells in non-severe SARS-CoV-2 infection. TCRdb passed the 5' RACE reads through MiXCR, listing each CDR3 protein once. This table holds around 56,000 distinct CDR3 sequences, around 14% found once. The input for sequencing was whole blood, taken at baseline. The receptors were sampled from an adult who was a healthcare worker with PCR-confirmed SARS-CoV-2 infection or an uninfected control (not recorded which). Both conserved end residues are part of each CDR3. A D gene is named only where the DNA matches it firmly. Only some rows state a clone size, as once, few, many or a class for expanded clones.

>TRBJ1-5|TRBV19|.|.
CASSAGTISNQPQHF
TGTGCCAGTTCTGCGGGGACAATTAGCAATCAGCCCCAGCATTTT
>TRBJ1-5|TRBV11-2|.|few
CASSLDLGGQPQHF
TGTGCCAGCAGCTTAGATTTGGGGGGACAGCCCCAGCATTTT
>TRBJ1-5|TRBV2|.|.
CASSRQGGGNQPQHF
TGTGCCAGCAGTCGGCAGGGAGGCGGCAATCAGCCCCAGCATTTT
>TRBJ1-3|TRBV27|.|many
CASSFLGSGNTIYF
TGTGCCAGCAGTTTTCTGGGATCTGGAAACACCATATATTTT
>TRBJ1-3|TRBV30|.|few
CACTQGIRSGNTIYF
TGTGCCTGTACACAGGGAATCCGCTCTGGAAACACCATATATTTT
>TRBJ2-3|TRBV27|.|few
CASSLSRLRSTQYF
TGTGCCAGCAGTTTATCACGTTTGCGGAGTACGCAGTATTTT
>TRBJ2-7|TRBV2|.|many
CASGREYEQYF
TGTGCCAGCGGACGGGAGTACGAGCAGTACTTC
>TRBJ2-3|TRBV29-1|.|.
CSVVEDTQYF
TGCAGCGTCGTAGAGGATACGCAGTATTTT
>TRBJ1-1|TRBV11-1|.|few
CASSAGFTEAFF
TGTGCCAGCAGCGCAGGGTTCACTGAAGCTTTCTTT
>TRBJ1-3|TRBV7-2|.|few
CASSLAPGRSGNTIYF
TGTGCCAGCAGCTTAGCTCCGGGGAGATCTGGAAACACCATATATTTT
>TRBJ2-1|TRBV7-2|TRBD1|medium-sized
CASSLRPTGYTYNEQFF
TGTGCCAGCAGCTTGCGACCGACAGGGTATACCTACAATGAGCAGTTCTTC
>TRBJ1-5|TRBV6-2/TRBV6-3|.|few
CASSPYSNQPQHF
TGTGCCAGCAGTCCCTATAGCAATCAGCCCCAGCATTTT
>TRBJ2-1|TRBV6-2/TRBV6-3|.|few
CASSLDPRNNYNEQFF
TGTGCCAGCAGTTTGGATCCCAGAAACAATTACAATGAGCAGTTCTTC
>TRBJ1-6|TRBV14|TRBD1|.
CASSRGQGLVHF
TGTGCCAGCAGCCGCGGACAGGGCCTTGTCCACTTT
>TRBJ2-7|TRBV7-9|.|few
CASRLDPSYEQYF
TGTGCCAGCAGGTTGGACCCCTCCTACGAGCAGTACTTC
>TRBJ2-1|TRBV11-2|TRBD1|.
CASRTGSYNEQFF
TGTGCCAGCCGGACAGGATCCTACAATGAGCAGTTCTTC
>TRBJ2-1|TRBV28|TRBD2|few
CAGRDRYNEQFF
TGTGCCGGGAGGGACCGATACAATGAGCAGTTCTTC
>TRBJ2-7|TRBV29-1|TRBD2|many
CSVESGTSVPRQYF
TGCAGCGTAGAATCCGGGACTAGCGTCCCTCGGCAGTACTTC
>TRBJ2-4|TRBV3-1|.|.
CASSQTLQNIQYF
TGTGCCAGCAGCCAAACACTTCAAAACATTCAGTACTTC
>TRBJ1-1|TRBV4-1|TRBD1|few
CASSPGTGYEAFF
TGCGCCAGCAGCCCAGGGACAGGATATGAAGCTTTCTTT